The rows below give T cell receptor beta chains drawn from one sample of a study of CD8 T cells in ankylosing spondylitis. TCRdb ran MiXCR on the 5' RACE reads and lists one entry per CDR3 protein. The repertoire holds around 250,000 distinct CDR3 sequences, around 10% seen once, with 5.5% to 8% in the top ten. What was sequenced was blood, either unsorted or a sorted T cell fraction (not recorded which). The source of these receptors is a male donor with ankylosing spondylitis or in good health (not recorded which). CDR3s include the opening cysteine and the closing phenylalanine or tryptophan. The order of the fields is D gene, V gene, J gene, CDR3 protein. D genes are given only for firm matches.

d_gene: .; v_gene: TRBV7-8; j_gene: TRBJ2-7; CDR3aa: CASSLSAYSHSYEQYF
d_gene: .; v_gene: TRBV3-1; j_gene: TRBJ2-2; CDR3aa: CASSQDWAGTNTGELFF
d_gene: .; v_gene: TRBV5-1; j_gene: TRBJ2-1; CDR3aa: CASSSNPVLDEQFF
d_gene: TRBD2; v_gene: TRBV5-1; j_gene: TRBJ2-3; CDR3aa: CASSPSSGGAVDTQYF
d_gene: TRBD1; v_gene: TRBV15; j_gene: TRBJ2-7; CDR3aa: CATSRDPGGREQYF
d_gene: TRBD2; v_gene: TRBV7-8; j_gene: TRBJ2-7; CDR3aa: CASSLALAGGSEQYF
d_gene: .; v_gene: TRBV7-8; j_gene: TRBJ1-1; CDR3aa: CASSLAGRNPNTEAFF
d_gene: .; v_gene: TRBV6-1; j_gene: TRBJ2-7; CDR3aa: CASSLVAGYEQYF
d_gene: .; v_gene: TRBV9; j_gene: TRBJ2-1; CDR3aa: CASTGHPKGYEQFF
d_gene: .; v_gene: TRBV7-6; j_gene: TRBJ2-7; CDR3aa: CASSPGHGGPYEQYF
d_gene: .; v_gene: TRBV20-1; j_gene: TRBJ1-1; CDR3aa: CSASPGWGTEAFF
d_gene: .; v_gene: TRBV28; j_gene: TRBJ2-7; CDR3aa: CASSLLGRTDYEQYF
d_gene: .; v_gene: TRBV5-1; j_gene: TRBJ2-2; CDR3aa: CASRRTEVQYGELFF
d_gene: TRBD2; v_gene: TRBV29-1; j_gene: TRBJ2-3; CDR3aa: CSVARGTSGTDTQYF
d_gene: .; v_gene: TRBV20-1; j_gene: TRBJ2-7; CDR3aa: CSARSPRQKDYEQYF
d_gene: .; v_gene: TRBV2; j_gene: TRBJ2-2; CDR3aa: CASSEWAGQPNTGELFF